The 27 T cell receptor beta chains in this list originate from one sample, sequenced in a study of blood T cell repertoires in COVID-19. TCRdb keeps only in-frame clones here, not all; method: immunoSEQ multiplex PCR. The data show 120,000 to 150,000 clones, with around 83% seen just once and about 1.6% held by the top ten. The sequencing sample was made of peripheral blood. Source of these receptors: a human donor in a cohort sampled during active COVID-19.

V gene TRBV5-1 combines with J gene TRBJ1-4; the match to TRBD1 covers 8 bases. J lost 2 bases, V lost 3 bases, and 3 bases had no gene match. The V gene's germline CDR1 is SGHRS and CDR2 YFSETQ. The CDR3 has 15 residues. Here the CDR3 DNA reads TGCGCCAGCAGCTCGACAGGGGTGACTAATGAAAAACTGTTTTTT. This sequence encodes CASSSTGVTNEKLFF. The complete variable domain, with remaining parts taken from reference TRBV5-1 and TRBJ1-4, reads KAGVTQTPRYLIKTRGQQVTLSCSPISGHRSVSWYQQTPGQGLQFLFEYFSETQRNKGNFPGRFSGRQFSNSRSEMNVSTLELGDSALYLCASSSTGVTNEKLFFGSGTQLSVL.

The chain uses TRBV4-2 and TRBJ1-1; maybe TRBD1 (6 bases). This CDR3 has 18 amino acids. From germline, CDR1 is LGHNA and CDR2 YNFKEQ. Trimming shortened V by 4 bases and J by 5 bases, and 26 bases separated the two germline ends. The CDR3 reads CASSRQLQGSRRGTEAFF. As DNA, the CDR3 is TGTGCCAGCAGCCGACAACTACAGGGAAGCCGGCGGGGGACTGAAGCTTTCTTT.

The chain is built from TRBV5-8 and TRBJ2-5; 10 bases line up with TRBD1. CDR3 length equals 15 residues. V lost 2 bases to trimming and J lost 1 base; unmatched junction nucleotides: 2. Germline V lookup: CDR1 SGHTS, CDR2 YDEGEE. The CDR3 reads CASSLGTGVQETQYF. Written as DNA, the CDR3 is TGTGCCAGCAGCTTAGGGACAGGGGTCCAAGAGACCCAGTACTTC.

This chain joins TRBV6-5 and TRBJ2-1, with D tentatively TRBD2 (5 bases). CDR1 is MNHEY, CDR2 SVGAGI, per germline. The length of the CDR3 is 15 residues. V was shortened by 6 bases and J by 0 bases, with 12 bases between the two germline ends. The CDR3 sequence: CASSLSESSYNEQFF. CDR3 nucleotides: TGTGCCAGCAGCCTTAGCGAAAGCTCCTACAATGAGCAGTTCTTC.

CDR3 in DNA: TGTGCCAGTAGTAAGACAGGGGCCGGTCAGCCCCAGCATTTT. Translation: CASSKTGAGQPQHF. This sequence joins TRBV19 and TRBJ1-5; 8 bases are a match to TRBD1. The trim removed 4 bases at V and 6 bases at J, leaving 5 bases unmatched. The CDR3 extends over 14 amino acids. Germline loops: CDR1 LNHDA, CDR2 SQIVND (reference sequence).

This chain uses TRBV3-1 (or the pseudogene TRBV3-2) with TRBJ2-3; 14 bases line up with TRBD2. The CDR3 covers 17 residues. Germline CDR1 LGHDT, CDR2 YNNKEL (reference sequence). The V segment lost 5 bases and the J segment 4 bases; nucleotides outside the gene matches: 8. CDR3 DNA sequence: TGTGCCAGCAGCGGATCGGGACTAGCGGGAGTGGCAGATACGCAGTATTTT. Protein product: CASSGSGLAGVADTQYF.

This sequence joins TRBV6-5 and TRBJ2-7, with TRBD1 identical over 7 bases. The V and J ends lost 4 bases and 3 bases, in that order; junction bases with no gene match: 12. CDR1 is MNHEY, CDR2 SVGAGI, per germline. The CDR3 runs 16 residues. The CDR3 sequence is CASSSFGTAAGYEQYF. The CDR3 DNA reads as TGTGCCAGCAGTTCCTTTGGGACAGCTGCTGGCTACGAGCAGTACTTC.

The chain combines TRBV6-2 or TRBV6-3 with TRBJ2-6; 7 nucleotides agree with TRBD1. CDR3 length: 18 amino acids. Germline V gene lookup returns CDR1 MNHEY and CDR2 SVGEGT. Trimming took 6 bases from V and 1 from J; bases not matched to a gene: 12. The CDR3 spells CASSPSGTVGSGANVLTF. The CDR3 region has the DNA TGTGCCAGCAGCCCTAGTGGGACAGTCGGTTCTGGGGCCAACGTCCTGACTTTC.

V usage is TRBV3-1 (or the pseudogene TRBV3-2) and J usage is TRBJ2-3, with TRBD2 matching over 10 bases. Germline V gene data show CDR1 as LGHDT and CDR2 as YNNKEL (reference sequence). V shed 0 bases, J shed 3 bases, and the junction held 9 bases outside the gene matches. The CDR3 contains 18 residues. The CDR3 region is CASSQEGLAGVGTDTQYF. CDR3 DNA sequence: TGTGCCAGCAGCCAAGAAGGGCTAGCGGGAGTCGGAACAGATACGCAGTATTTT.

V usage is TRBV14 and J usage is TRBJ1-2, with a tentative D call TRBD1 (5 bases). The germline V and J ends were trimmed by 5 bases and 4 bases, with 8 bases remaining between them. CDR3 size: 12 residues. Germline CDR1 reads SGHDN; CDR2 reads FVKESK. DNA of the CDR3: TGTGCCAGCAGCGAGACAGCCTATGGCTACACCTTC. It codes for CASSETAYGYTF.

The chain joins TRBV18 to TRBJ2-7; 9 nucleotides line up with TRBD1. The V segment lost 1 base and the J segment 2 bases; nucleotides outside the gene matches: 9. Germline loops: CDR1 KGHSH, CDR2 LQKENI. This CDR3 is 17 amino acids long. CDR3 in DNA: TGTGCCAGCTCACCACTCCCCCCAGGGACAGGGACCTACGAGCAGTACTTC. This gives the protein CASSPLPPGTGTYEQYF. Together with reference TRBV18 and TRBJ2-7, the CDR3 gives the full variable domain: NAGVMQNPRHLVRRRGQEARLRCSPMKGHSHVYWYRQLPEEGLKFMVYLQKENIIDESGMPKERFSAEFPKEGPSILRIQQVVRGDSAAYFCASSPLPPGTGTYEQYFGPGTRLTVT.

This clone was found a few times. The V call is TRBV6-5, the J call TRBJ2-1, with D hard to call. Trimming removed 0 bases from V and 0 bases from J, with 9 bases in between. Germline CDR1 is MNHEY and CDR2 is SVGAGI. This CDR3 is 16 amino acids long. The chain's CDR3 is CASSYSGGGSYNEQFF. CDR3 sequence (DNA): TGTGCCAGCAGTTACTCAGGCGGTGGCTCCTACAATGAGCAGTTCTTC.

The CDR3 loop is CASRGPGAGQGIQYF. The CDR3 nucleotides read TGTGCCAGCCGGGGCCCAGGGGCGGGTCAGGGCATTCAGTACTTC. The V gene is TRBV28, the J gene TRBJ2-4; perhaps TRBD1 as D (6 bases). The V end was cut by 8 bases, the J end by 9 bases, with 23 bases between. Germline assignment: CDR1 MDHEN and CDR2 SYDVKM. This CDR3 region has 15 residues.

A single count supports this clone. This CDR3 reads CASSIGTGTGVSGANVLTF. The CDR3, as DNA: TGTGCCAGTAGTATAGGGACCGGGACAGGGGTGTCCGGGGCCAACGTCCTGACTTTC. The chain links TRBV19 to TRBJ2-6; 10 bases map to TRBD1. V shed 1 base and J 4 bases; nucleotides not matched to a gene: 10. CDR3 length: 19 residues. Germline lookup yields CDR1 LNHDA and CDR2 SQIVND (reference sequence). The whole variable domain, remainder taken from reference TRBV19 and TRBJ2-6, is DGGITQSPKYLFRKEGQNVTLSCEQNLNHDAMYWYRQDPGQGLRLIYYSQIVNDFQKGDIAEGYSVSREKKESFPLTVTSAQKNPTAFYLCASSIGTGTGVSGANVLTFGAGSRLTVL.

This clone has just a few counts. The chain combines TRBV18 with TRBJ1-2; TRBD1 matches 8 bases. This CDR3 has 15 residues. V was pared by 5 bases and J by 4 bases, with 9 bases of the junction left unmatched. Germline values: CDR1 KGHSH, CDR2 LQKENI. CDR3 DNA: TGTGCCAGCTCAACTCGACAGGGGAACAGCTATGGCTACACCTTC. Translating gives CASSTRQGNSYGYTF.

The count of this clone is one. The chain uses TRBV3-1 (or the pseudogene TRBV3-2) and TRBJ1-1; D call uncertain. The CDR3 totals 13 residues. Germline-derived CDR1 and CDR2 are LGHDT and YNNKEL (reference sequence). V gave up 7 bases and J gave up 2 bases, with 11 bases separating them. CDR3 protein: CASTLQINTEAFF. In DNA, the CDR3 is TGTGCCAGCACCTTACAGATTAACACTGAAGCTTTCTTT.

V gene TRBV28 combines with J gene TRBJ1-6, with D possibly matching TRBD1 (5 bases). The V end was cut by 2 bases, the J end by 10 bases, with 18 bases between. The CDR3 loop spans 16 amino acids. Germline assignment: CDR1 MDHEN and CDR2 SYDVKM. The CDR3 here is CASSLLARQGRSPLHF. CDR3 bases: TGTGCCAGCAGTTTACTTGCGAGGCAGGGCCGATCACCCCTCCACTTT.

V usage is TRBV27 and J usage is TRBJ2-7; possibly TRBD1 for D (6 bases). V dropped 6 bases and J dropped 6 bases, with 24 bases sitting between them. Germline CDR1 and CDR2: MNHEY and SMNVEV (reference sequence). The CDR3 contains 16 residues. CDR3 sequence reads: CASSLDSGHQRGEQYF. CDR3 bases: TGTGCCAGCAGCTTGGACTCGGGACACCAGAGGGGCGAGCAGTACTTC.

The gene calls are TRBV5-5 and TRBJ2-7; 10 positions match TRBD1. The CDR3 totals 16 residues. CDR1 is SGHKS and CDR2 is YYEKEE in the germline V gene (reference sequence). Trimming removed 1 base from V and 2 bases from J; junction bases left unmatched: 6. The CDR3 bases are TGTGCCAGCAGCTTGCGCGGGACAGGGGTAGCCTACGAGCAGTACTTC. Protein sequence: CASSLRGTGVAYEQYF.

The chain employs TRBV5-4 and TRBJ2-5; TRBD2 aligns across 10 bases. J lost 0 bases, V lost 1 base, and 12 bases had no gene match. The CDR3 covers 19 residues. Germline-derived CDR1 and CDR2 are SGHNT and YYREEE (reference sequence). CDR3 DNA sequence: TGTGCCAGCAGCTTGAATTTCCTAGCGGGAGAAATAAACCAAGAGACCCAGTACTTC. Translation gives CASSLNFLAGEINQETQYF.

V is TRBV10-3 and J is TRBJ2-7; 14 bases align to TRBD2. The germline gives CDR1 ENHRY, CDR2 SYGVKD. The CDR3 extends over 16 amino acids. The ends lost 10 bases at V and 2 bases at J; junction bases unmatched: 10. CDR3 region: CATGLAGGVGTYEQYF. The CDR3 DNA is TGTGCCACCGGACTAGCGGGAGGAGTGGGGACCTACGAGCAGTACTTC.

This clone was seen only once. The genes are TRBV28 and TRBJ1-5, with D perhaps matching TRBD1 (5 bases). This CDR3 contains 14 residues. CDR1 is MDHEN, CDR2 SYDVKM, per germline. The V gene lost 4 bases and the J gene lost 4 bases, with 11 bases spanning the gap. The CDR3 coding sequence is TGTGCCAGCAGTTCTCCAGGGAGGAATCAGCCCCAGCATTTT. Protein sequence: CASSSPGRNQPQHF.

The rearrangement joins TRBV9 to TRBJ2-5, with TRBD2 matching 10 bases. Looked up from germline, CDR1 is SGDLS and CDR2 is YYNGEE. The length of the CDR3 is 16 residues. With V trimmed by 0 bases and J by 2 bases, 4 bases remained unmatched. Here the CDR3 reads CASSVGSLAGQETQYF. The CDR3 DNA reads TGTGCCAGCAGCGTAGGTTCACTAGCGGGACAAGAGACCCAGTACTTC.

CDR3 region: CSVATGNRNTIYF. The CDR3 DNA sequence: TGCAGCGTGGCGACAGGGAATAGAAACACCATATATTTT. V usage is TRBV29-1 and J usage is TRBJ1-3, with 7 bases that match TRBD1. CDR3 length: 13 residues. The junction had 7 bases not matched to a gene; V was cut back by 6 bases and J by 5 bases. From germline, CDR1 is SQVTM and CDR2 ANQGSEA.

The V call is TRBV4-1, the J call TRBJ2-6; D is ambiguous. This CDR3 spans 18 amino acids. Germline CDR1 MGHRA, CDR2 YSYEKL. With 1 base removed from V and 0 bases from J, the gap between germline ends came to 13 bases. As DNA, the CDR3 is TGCGCCAGCAGCCAAGTTTTACTCACCTCCTCTGGGGCCAACGTCCTGACTTTC. This sequence encodes CASSQVLLTSSGANVLTF.

This clone was found a few times. The chain employs TRBV3-1 (or the pseudogene TRBV3-2) and TRBJ2-1; no definite D call. CDR3 length equals 11 residues. Trimming took 3 bases from V and 10 from J, leaving 7 bases between them. Germline V gene sequence: CDR1 LGHDT, CDR2 YNNKEL (reference sequence). CDR3 amino acids: CASSHLGEQFF. The CDR3 region has the DNA TGTGCCAGCAGCCACCTAGGAGAGCAGTTCTTC.

The rearrangement links TRBV15 to TRBJ1-6; D perhaps matches TRBD1 (5 bases). CDR1 LNHNV and CDR2 YYDKDF come from the germline V gene (reference sequence). The CDR3 length is 14 residues. Trimming cost V 7 bases and J 5 bases, with 12 bases left between them. The CDR3 loop reads CATMGDLNNSPLHF. Written as DNA, the CDR3 is TGTGCCACCATGGGGGACTTAAATAATTCACCCCTCCACTTT.